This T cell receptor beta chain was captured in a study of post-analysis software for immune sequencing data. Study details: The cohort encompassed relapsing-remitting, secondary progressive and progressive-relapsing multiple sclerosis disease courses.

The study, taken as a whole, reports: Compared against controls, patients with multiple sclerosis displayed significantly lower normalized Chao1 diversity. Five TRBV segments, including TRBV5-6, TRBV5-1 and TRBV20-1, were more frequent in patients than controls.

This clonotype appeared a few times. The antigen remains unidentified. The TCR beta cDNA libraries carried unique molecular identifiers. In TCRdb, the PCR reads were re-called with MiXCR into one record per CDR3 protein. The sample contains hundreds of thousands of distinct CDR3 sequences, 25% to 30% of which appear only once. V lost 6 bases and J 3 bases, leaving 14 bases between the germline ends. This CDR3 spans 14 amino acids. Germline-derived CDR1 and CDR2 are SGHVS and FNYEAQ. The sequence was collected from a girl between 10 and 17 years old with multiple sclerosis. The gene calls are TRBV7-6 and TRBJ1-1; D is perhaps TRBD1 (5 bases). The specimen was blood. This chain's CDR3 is CASSLPGEDTEAFF. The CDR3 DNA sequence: TGTGCCAGCAGTCTCCCGGGGGAGGACACTGAAGCTTTCTTT.